One sample yielded the 15 T cell receptor beta chains listed below, sequenced in a study of shared clonotypes between healthy human individuals (TCRdb year 2020). The method behind the library was the immunoSEQ multiplex PCR assay. TCRdb provides this immuneACCESS table in a form limited to in-frame rearrangements. Some clones are lacking; in checked studies, under half of them reflect an unresolved V gene, and why the rest are absent is not known. The sample profile shows around 1.9 million clones; about 92% of them were found once. 1.7% of the sample comes from the top ten. CD8 naive samples were obtained by positive selection for CCR7 among CD45RO-negative cells, yielding a CD45RA+CCR7+ population from which TemRA cells were excluded. Specimen: naive CD8+ T cells from PBMCs. This specimen's cell subset or site label, per the study, means: CD45RA+CCR7+. These receptors were collected from a man aged 18 to 30 in good health. Some clones in this sample may be carry-over from other donors' samples.

The chain employs TRBV14 and TRBJ2-7; 7 bases agree with TRBD1. The CDR3 totals 14 residues. V was clipped by 2 bases and J by 6 bases; unmatched bases: 7. Germline V CDR1 and CDR2: SGHDN, FVKESK. The CDR3 sequence is CASSQRQGWAEQYF. CDR3 DNA sequence: TGTGCCAGCAGCCAACGACAGGGCTGGGCCGAGCAGTACTTC.

The chain joins TRBV14 to TRBJ2-7; no clear D gene. This CDR3 region has 13 residues. V lost 0 bases, J lost 7 bases, and 10 bases lay in between. Per the germline V gene, CDR1 is SGHDN and CDR2 is FVKESK. Here the CDR3 reads CASSQEVAGEQYF. CDR3 bases: TGTGCCAGCAGCCAAGAGGTAGCTGGGGAGCAGTACTTC. The whole variable domain, filled in from reference TRBV14 and TRBJ2-7, reads EAGVTQFPSHSVIEKGQTVTLRCDPISGHDNLYWYRRVMGKEIKFLLHFVKESKQDESGMPNNRFLAERTGGTYSTLKVQPAELEDSGVYFCASSQEVAGEQYFGPGTRLTVT.

The chain recombines TRBV27 with TRBJ2-7, with 7 positions matching TRBD2. J gave up 4 bases and V 2 bases, and 8 bases lay outside the gene matches. The CDR3 has 15 residues. CDR1 is MNHEY and CDR2 is SMNVEV in the germline V gene (reference sequence). The CDR3 nucleotides read TGTGCCAGCAGTTTACACGGGGCGGGAGTTTACGAGCAGTACTTC. Translation: CASSLHGAGVYEQYF.

The chain's CDR3 is CASSIEDGINYGYTF. The CDR3 DNA reads TGTGCCAGTAGTATAGAGGACGGCATTAACTATGGCTACACCTTC. V is TRBV19 and J is TRBJ1-2; no definite D call. Trimming shortened V by 0 bases and J by 1 base, and 9 bases separated the two germline ends. Per the germline V gene, CDR1 is LNHDA and CDR2 is SQIVND (reference sequence). This CDR3 comprises 15 residues.

The rearrangement uses TRBV11-2 and TRBJ2-5; 8 nucleotides match TRBD1. V lost 3 bases, J lost 2 bases, and 8 bases stayed unmatched. The CDR3 contains 16 residues. Germline CDR1 and CDR2: SGHAT and FQNNGV. CDR3 residues: CASSLDGRQGQETQYF. Here the CDR3 DNA reads TGTGCCAGCAGCTTGGATGGTAGACAGGGGCAAGAGACCCAGTACTTC. Supplemented by reference TRBV11-2 and TRBJ2-5, the full variable domain reads EAGVAQSPRYKIIEKRQSVAFWCNPISGHATLYWYQQILGQGPKLLIQFQNNGVVDDSQLPKDRFSAERLKGVDSTLKIQPAKLEDSAVYLCASSLDGRQGQETQYFGPGTRLLVL.

The V and J genes are TRBV18 and TRBJ1-4; weak D call: TRBD1 (6 bases). V lost 5 bases to trimming and J lost 5 bases, with 12 bases between them. CDR1 and CDR2 from the germline V gene are KGHSH and LQKENI. The CDR3 length is 14 residues. CDR3 coding DNA: TGTGCCAGCTCATCGACAGGACCGAATGAAAAACTGTTTTTT. It translates to CASSSTGPNEKLFF.

The chain couples TRBV28 to TRBJ2-5; unclear D gene. Trimming took 4 bases from V and 2 from J, leaving 11 bases between them. Germline lookup yields CDR1 MDHEN and CDR2 SYDVKM. The CDR3 is made up of 14 amino acids. CDR3 coding DNA: TGTGCCAGCAGTTGGACGGACCCTCAAGAGACCCAGTACTTC. This translates into CASSWTDPQETQYF.

The genes are TRBV28 and TRBJ1-3, with D possibly TRBD1 on 5 matching bases. Trimming pared 1 base from V and 3 bases from J, leaving 7 bases between. CDR3 length: 14 residues. Germline CDR1 MDHEN, CDR2 SYDVKM. The CDR3 spells CASSLSGHGNTIYF. The CDR3 nucleotides are TGTGCCAGCAGTTTATCCGGACATGGAAACACCATATATTTT.

The chain employs TRBV19 and TRBJ1-4; D is unclear. The CDR3 covers 15 residues. From germline, CDR1 is LNHDA and CDR2 SQIVND (reference sequence). V was clipped by 7 bases and J by 8 bases, with 20 bases between them. The CDR3 region is CASIPDGRSGEKLFF. CDR3 nucleotides: TGTGCCAGTATCCCCGACGGGAGATCCGGCGAAAAACTGTTTTTT.

The CDR3 is CASSPTSGIRNEQFF. As DNA, the CDR3 is TGTGCCAGCAGCCCCACTAGCGGGATAAGAAATGAGCAGTTCTTC. V is TRBV9 and J is TRBJ2-1; 10 positions agree with TRBD2. With V trimmed by 4 bases and J by 7 bases, 8 bases remained unmatched. Germline CDR1 SGDLS, CDR2 YYNGEE. This CDR3 contains 15 residues.

The V call is TRBV5-1, the J call TRBJ2-2; D perhaps matches TRBD1 (5 bases). With 2 bases removed from V and 1 base from J, the gap between germline ends came to 6 bases. CDR3 length equals 14 residues. Germline CDR1 SGHRS, CDR2 YFSETQ. For the CDR3, the DNA is TGCGCCAGCAGCTTCGACAGGAACACCGGGGAGCTGTTTTTT. Residues: CASSFDRNTGELFF.

The genes are TRBV9 and TRBJ2-1, with 13 nucleotides matching TRBD2. Looked up from germline, CDR1 is SGDLS and CDR2 is YYNGEE. The CDR3 is 16 amino acids. J was trimmed by 10 bases and V by 2 bases; bases with no gene match: 9. CDR3 DNA sequence: TGTGCCAGCAGCGTTTACGGGACTAGCGGGAAAAGCGAGCAGTTCTTC. Translating it yields CASSVYGTSGKSEQFF.

The J gene is TRBJ2-2, the V gene TRBV4-3, with 11 bases that match TRBD2. V shed 4 bases, J shed 2 bases, and the junction held 3 bases outside the gene matches. Germline V gene sequence: CDR1 LGHNA, CDR2 YSLEER. The CDR3 runs 16 residues. CDR3 residues: CASSRLAGGNTGELFF. The CDR3 DNA reads as TGCGCCAGCAGCCGTCTAGCGGGAGGCAACACCGGGGAGCTGTTTTTT.

The V and J genes are TRBV27 and TRBJ1-4, with 9 bases identical to TRBD1. Germline-derived CDR1 and CDR2 are MNHEY and SMNVEV (reference sequence). This CDR3 region has 16 residues. The ends lost 5 bases at V and 8 bases at J; junction bases unmatched: 12. In DNA form, the CDR3 reads TGTGCCAGCAGTACCGCCGGCCGGGACAGGGACGAAAAACTGTTTTTT. Translating it yields CASSTAGRDRDEKLFF.

V gene TRBV27 combines with J gene TRBJ1-1; D remains unclear. CDR1 is MNHEY, CDR2 SMNVEV, per germline (reference sequence). CDR3 length: 13 amino acids. Trimming shortened V by 2 bases and J by 5 bases, and 9 bases separated the two germline ends. The CDR3 DNA reads as TGTGCCAGCAGTTTAGTTCCGAGAACTGAAGCTTTCTTT. Its protein product is CASSLVPRTEAFF.